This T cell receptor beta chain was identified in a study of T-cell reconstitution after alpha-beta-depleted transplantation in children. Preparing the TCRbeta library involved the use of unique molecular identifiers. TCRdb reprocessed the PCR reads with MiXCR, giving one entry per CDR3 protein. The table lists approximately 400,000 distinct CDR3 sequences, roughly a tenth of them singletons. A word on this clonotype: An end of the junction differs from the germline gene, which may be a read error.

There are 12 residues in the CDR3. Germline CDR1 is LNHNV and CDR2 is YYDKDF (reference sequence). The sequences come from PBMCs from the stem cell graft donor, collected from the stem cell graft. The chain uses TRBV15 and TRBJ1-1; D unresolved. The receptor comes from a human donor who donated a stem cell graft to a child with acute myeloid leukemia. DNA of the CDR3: TGTGCCACCAGCAGAGATTGGACTGACGCTTTCTTT. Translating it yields CATSRDWTDAFF.